This record covers a single TCR beta chain. Its specificity is unknown. TCRdb used MiXCR to reprocess the reads, holding one entry per CDR3 protein. The profile shows approximately 750,000 distinct CDR3 sequences, under 40% of them singletons. The data derive from a study of T cell repertoires in cytomegalovirus infection. Study details: Carrying CMV and the relevant HLA type showed in public TCR beta signatures.

Germline CDR1 and CDR2: MGHRA and YSYEKL. The CDR3 has 17 residues. V dropped 1 base and J dropped 6; count of bases not matched to a gene: 10. Study-wide findings and caveats: Across the ex vivo response, the dominant clonotypes were HLA-C-restricted CMV-specific TCR beta clonotypes.

The source is a human donor in good health (CMV status not recorded). Some clones in this sample may be carry-over from other donors' samples. The sequenced sample was PBMCs. This chain joins TRBV4-1 and TRBJ2-3, with 10 bases aligning to TRBD1. The CDR3 bases are TGCGCCAGCAGCCAAGTTTACCTCCGGGACAGGGGTGATACGCAGTATTTT. It codes for CASSQVYLRDRGDTQYF.